Sequencing of this T cell receptor (beta chain) was carried out in a study of blood T cells in healthy people across ages. The second PCR ran about 6 to 12 cycles with a sample-barcoded 5' primer and J-beta primers. Using its own MiXCR run on the 5' RACE reads, TCRdb lists one record per CDR3 protein. The data hold 800,000 to 950,000 distinct CDR3 sequences, with 25% to 35% observed a single time. The CDR3 loop spans 15 amino acids. The germline gives CDR1 KGHDR, CDR2 SFDVKD. The data were also submitted as part of a second study, on T cells of mothers and their children.

Sequenced input: blood. The chain carries TRBV24-1 and TRBJ2-5, with D hard to call. The J call could be wrong; TRBJ2-7 is a better fit for the DNA end. The origin of this receptor is a middle-aged woman in good health. The CDR3 DNA reads TGTGCCACCAGTGCCATTTCGTCGACTTACTACGAGCAGTACTTC. Translating it yields CATSAISSTYYEQYF.